This TCR beta chain was recorded in a study of Tregs in tolerant kidney transplant recipients. Study outcomes and limitations: Activated donor B cell expansion appeared to reveal the most relevant donor-specific TCRbeta repertoire. No direct test of biological reproducibility was done here.

Using immunoSEQ multiplex PCR, the repertoire was profiled, and TCRdb retains in-frame clones only, with some absent. Of around 230,000 clones listed, approximately 83% are singletons. V lost 2 bases, J lost 8 bases, and 12 bases lay in between. The CDR3 is 14 residues long. Germline-derived CDR1 and CDR2 are MNHNS and SASEGT. This clone has more than one count but fewer than ten. What it recognizes is unknown. The chain has TRBV6-1 and TRBJ1-4; unclear D gene. Sequenced: CD4+ T cells from blood. The receptor comes from a human donor in good health. CDR3 residues: CASSETYRAEKLFF. The CDR3 DNA reads as TGTGCCAGCAGTGAAACTTATAGAGCCGAAAAACTGTTTTTT.